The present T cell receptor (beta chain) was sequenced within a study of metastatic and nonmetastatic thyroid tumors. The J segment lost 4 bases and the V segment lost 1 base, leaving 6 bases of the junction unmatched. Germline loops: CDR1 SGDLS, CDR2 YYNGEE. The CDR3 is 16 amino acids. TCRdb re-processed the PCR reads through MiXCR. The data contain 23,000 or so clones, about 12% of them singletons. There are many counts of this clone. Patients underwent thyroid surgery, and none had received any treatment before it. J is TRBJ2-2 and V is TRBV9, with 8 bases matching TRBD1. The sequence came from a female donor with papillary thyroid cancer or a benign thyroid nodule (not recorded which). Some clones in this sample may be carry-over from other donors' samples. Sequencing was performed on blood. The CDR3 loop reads CASSVPQGAVTGELFF. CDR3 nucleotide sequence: TGTGCCAGCAGCGTACCGCAGGGGGCGGTCACCGGGGAGCTGTTTTTT.